This T cell receptor (beta chain) was sequenced for a study of shared clonotypes between healthy human individuals. Across the whole study: CD8 memory received one plate per donor, CD8 naive two, CD4 memory three and CD4 naive three.

At a deep level, the assay was run. Under the authors' procedure: ImmunoSEQ output held junction-only sequences without quality scores, so filtering differed. Repertoires were generated with immunoSEQ multiplex PCR, while TCRdb's copy carries only in-frame clones and drops some. V, J and clone size are those of that table, while D and trimming were read from the DNA. Of more than 2 million clones listed, roughly 96% were seen once; the top ten hold more than 0.1%. Study findings and constraints: Across a handful of donors, naive CD4 shared roughly 5.2%, naive CD8 over 3%, memory CD4 over 2%, memory CD8 about 0.4%.

A word on this clone: Its target is unknown.

Germline loops: CDR1 GTSNPN, CDR2 SVGIG (reference sequence). V shed 4 bases and J shed 0 bases, with 15 bases lying between them. The CDR3 has 15 amino acids. Sequenced sample: naive CD4+ T cells sorted from blood. The subset was: CD45RA+ positively selected. V usage is TRBV30 and J usage is TRBJ2-5; D remains ambiguous. The TCR comes from a man aged 18 to 30 in good health. The DNA of the CDR3 is TGTGCCTGGACCAAAGGCCTGACGTACCAAGAGACCCAGTACTTC. This gives the protein CAWTKGLTYQETQYF.